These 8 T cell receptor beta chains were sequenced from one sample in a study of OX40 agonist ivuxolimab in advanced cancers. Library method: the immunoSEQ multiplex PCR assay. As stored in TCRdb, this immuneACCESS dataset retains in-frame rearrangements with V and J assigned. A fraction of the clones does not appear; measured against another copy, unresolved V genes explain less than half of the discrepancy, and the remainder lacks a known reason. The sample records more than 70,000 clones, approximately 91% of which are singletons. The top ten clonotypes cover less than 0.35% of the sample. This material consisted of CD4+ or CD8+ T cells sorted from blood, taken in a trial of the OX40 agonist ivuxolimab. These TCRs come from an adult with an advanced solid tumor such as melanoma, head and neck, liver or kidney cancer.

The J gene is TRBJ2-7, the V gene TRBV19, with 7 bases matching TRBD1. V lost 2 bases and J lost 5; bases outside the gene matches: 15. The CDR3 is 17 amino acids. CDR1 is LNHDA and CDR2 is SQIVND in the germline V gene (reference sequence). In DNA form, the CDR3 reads TGTGCCAGTAGTATACATCAGAAGGCAGGGGGAACCAACGAGCAGTACTTC. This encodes CASSIHQKAGGTNEQYF.

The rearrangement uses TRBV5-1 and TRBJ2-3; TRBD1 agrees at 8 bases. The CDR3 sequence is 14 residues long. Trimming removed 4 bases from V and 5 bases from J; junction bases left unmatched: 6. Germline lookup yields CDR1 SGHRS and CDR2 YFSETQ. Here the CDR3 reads CASSLTGGVDTQYF. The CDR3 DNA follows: TGCGCCAGCAGCCTCACAGGGGGTGTAGATACGCAGTATTTT.

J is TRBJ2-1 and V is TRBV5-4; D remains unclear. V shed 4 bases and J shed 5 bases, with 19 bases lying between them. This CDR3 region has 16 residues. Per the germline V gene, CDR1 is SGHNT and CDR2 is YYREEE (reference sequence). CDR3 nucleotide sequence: TGTGCCAGCAGCCGCCGTAAAGTCACCCTGGACAATGAGCAGTTCTTC. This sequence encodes CASSRRKVTLDNEQFF.

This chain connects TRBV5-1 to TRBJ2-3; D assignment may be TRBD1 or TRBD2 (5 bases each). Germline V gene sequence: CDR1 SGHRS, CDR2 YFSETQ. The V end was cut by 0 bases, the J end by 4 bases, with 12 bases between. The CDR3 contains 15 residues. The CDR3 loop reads CASSLAGMGPDTQYF. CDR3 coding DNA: TGCGCCAGCAGCTTGGCCGGGATGGGGCCAGATACGCAGTATTTT.

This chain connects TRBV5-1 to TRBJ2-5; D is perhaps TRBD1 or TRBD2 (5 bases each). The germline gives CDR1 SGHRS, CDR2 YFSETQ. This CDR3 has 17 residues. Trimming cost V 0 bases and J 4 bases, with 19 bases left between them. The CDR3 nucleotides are TGCGCCAGCAGCTTGGGGGCCTCAGGGTTCGCGGGAGAGACCCAGTACTTC. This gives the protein CASSLGASGFAGETQYF. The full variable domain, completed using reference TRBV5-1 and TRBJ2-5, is KAGVTQTPRYLIKTRGQQVTLSCSPISGHRSVSWYQQTPGQGLQFLFEYFSETQRNKGNFPGRFSGRQFSNSRSEMNVSTLELGDSALYLCASSLGASGFAGETQYFGPGTRLLVL.

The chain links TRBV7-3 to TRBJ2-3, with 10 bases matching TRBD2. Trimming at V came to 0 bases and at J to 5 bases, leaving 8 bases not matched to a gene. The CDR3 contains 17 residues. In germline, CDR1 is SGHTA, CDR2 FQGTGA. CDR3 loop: CASSLTPSGSTKDTQYF. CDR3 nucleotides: TGTGCCAGCAGCTTAACCCCTAGCGGGAGCACCAAAGATACGCAGTATTTT.

The CDR3 sequence: CASSRRAHPEAFF. The CDR3 coding sequence is TGTGCCAGTAGTAGGCGGGCACATCCTGAAGCTTTCTTT. The chain employs TRBV19 and TRBJ1-1, with D unresolved. This CDR3 has 13 residues. Per germline, CDR1 LNHDA and CDR2 SQIVND (reference sequence). Trimming took off 4 bases at V and 6 bases at J, with 12 bases between the two ends.

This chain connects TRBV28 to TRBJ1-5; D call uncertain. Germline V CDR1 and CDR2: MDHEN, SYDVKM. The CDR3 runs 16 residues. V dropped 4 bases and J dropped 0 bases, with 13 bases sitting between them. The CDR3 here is CASSSPRLTSNQPQHF. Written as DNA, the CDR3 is TGTGCCAGCAGTTCACCTAGGCTGACTAGCAATCAGCCCCAGCATTTT. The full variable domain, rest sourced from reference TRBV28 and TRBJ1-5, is DVKVTQSSRYLVKRTGEKVFLECVQDMDHENMFWYRQDPGLGLRLIYFSYDVKMKEKGDIPEGYSVSREKKERFSLILESASTNQTSMYLCASSSPRLTSNQPQHFGDGTRLSIL.